Listed here is a single T cell receptor (beta chain). The germline gene is not matched at one end of the junction; a read error may be the cause. These data come from a study of blood T cell repertoires in COVID-19. Study at large: Researchers got acute and convalescent COVID-19 samples from the United States, Italy and Spain. PBMCs, B-cell-depleted T cells, or T cells were the source of the cDNA or gDNA that made up the material.

As handled by the study authors: The authors estimated nucleated cell counts from reference gene primer amplification. TCRdb's table, derived via immunoSEQ multiplex PCR, lists solely in-frame clones and lacks some. The DNA gave D and trimming, while V, J and clone size come from that table. The sample has 50,000 to 75,000 clones, 79% seen once. This CDR3 region has 15 residues. Germline V gene lookup returns CDR1 SSHAT and CDR2 FNYEAQ (reference sequence). The clonotype comes from a man in his fifties or sixties with acute or convalescent COVID-19. The chain joins TRBV7-7 to TRBJ2-1, with 8 bases identical to TRBD2. The sample was peripheral blood. CDR3 sequence reads: CASSLLAGSYNEQFF. The DNA of the CDR3 is TGTGCTAGCAGCCTCCTAGCGGGCTCCTACAATGAGCAGTTCTTC.